The TCR beta chain described here comes from a study of blood T cell repertoires in COVID-19. Study details: The United States, Italy and Spain were the sources of the acute and convalescent COVID-19 samples.

The V and J ends lost 3 bases and 3 bases respectively, with 12 bases between them. CDR1 KGHSH and CDR2 LQKENI come from the germline V gene. The CDR3 is made up of 15 amino acids. Authors' analysis steps: Reference gene primer amplification in the assay estimated nucleated cell counts. Sequencing used immunoSEQ multiplex PCR; TCRdb keeps in-frame clones, though not all of them. V, J and clone size reflect that table, while D and trimming were determined from the DNA. Of some 60,000 clones listed, approximately 83% are singletons. The sample consisted of peripheral blood. The chain carries TRBV18 and TRBJ2-1; D unclear. The TCR was taken from a man aged 80 or over with COVID-19, enrolled during active disease. This CDR3 reads CASSPGWADYNEQFF. The CDR3 DNA reads TGTGCCAGCTCACCTGGCTGGGCCGACTACAATGAGCAGTTCTTC.